The rows below give T cell receptor beta chains drawn from one sample of a study of CD8 T cells in Susac syndrome. MiXCR, applied by TCRdb to the immunoSEQ multiplex PCR reads, yields one record per CDR3 protein. The table records about 180,000 distinct CDR3 sequences, nearly 97% of them present only once. The sequenced sample consisted of CD4+ T cells from PBMCs. Every receptor here comes from a human donor with multiple sclerosis. Each CDR3 is given with its conserved first and last residue. The D gene is left open where the match is weak. Clone size is given for some rows only: seen once, a few or many times, or a class if the clone is expanded.

v_call,d_call,clone_size,j_call,cdr3_aa,cdr3_nt
TRBV29-1,TRBD1,NA,TRBJ2-7,CSVIRTGGIYEQYF,TGCAGCGTTATACGGACAGGGGGAATCTACGAGCAGTACTTC
TRBV15,TRBD1,NA,TRBJ2-5,CATSTTGGAETQYF,TGTGCCACCAGCACGACAGGGGGCGCGGAGACCCAGTACTTC
TRBV28,TRBD1,NA,TRBJ1-5,CASSLAQGGNQPQHF,TGTGCCAGCAGTTTAGCACAGGGGGGCAATCAGCCCCAGCATTTT
TRBV20-1,NA,NA,TRBJ2-1,CSAKPGRNEQFF,TGCAGTGCCAAACCGGGGCGGAATGAGCAGTTCTTC
TRBV12-3/TRBV12-4,TRBD1,NA,TRBJ1-1,CASTTLPQGGTEAFF,TGTGCCAGCACCACCCTCCCTCAGGGGGGCACTGAAGCTTTCTTT
TRBV30,NA,NA,TRBJ1-1,CAWKVGLNTEAFF,TGTGCCTGGAAAGTCGGACTGAACACTGAAGCTTTCTTT
TRBV15,NA,NA,TRBJ2-3,CATTQGITDTQYF,TGTGCCACCACCCAGGGGATCACAGATACGCAGTATTTT
TRBV12-3/TRBV12-4,NA,NA,TRBJ1-5,CASSFGINQPQHF,TGTGCCAGCAGTTTTGGAATCAATCAGCCCCAGCATTTT
TRBV20-1,TRBD1,once,TRBJ2-1,CSARDGRTGVRQFF,TGCAGTGCTAGAGATGGGCGGACAGGCGTTAGGCAGTTCTTC
TRBV4-2,TRBD2,NA,TRBJ2-7,CASSQETSGDEQYF,TGTGCCAGCAGCCAAGAGACTAGCGGGGACGAGCAGTACTTC
TRBV9,TRBD1,NA,TRBJ1-1,CASSVNRGSEAFF,TGTGCCAGCAGCGTGAACAGGGGCTCTGAAGCTTTCTTT
TRBV20-1,NA,NA,TRBJ2-3,CSANRQVGTDTQYF,TGCAGTGCGAATAGACAGGTGGGCACAGATACGCAGTATTTT
TRBV29-1,NA,NA,TRBJ2-1,CSVWSREQGEQFF,TGCAGCGTTTGGTCAAGGGAGCAGGGGGAGCAGTTCTTC
TRBV29-1,TRBD1,NA,TRBJ2-3,CSVEDSGQVTDTQYF,TGCAGCGTTGAAGATTCGGGACAGGTCACAGATACGCAGTATTTT
TRBV19,NA,NA,TRBJ1-6,CASSQGVNSPLHF,TGTGCCAGTTCACAAGGGGTCAATTCACCCCTCCACTTT
TRBV28,NA,once,TRBJ1-6,CASSSTDSPLHF,TGTGCCAGCAGTTCCACTGATTCACCCCTCCACTTT
TRBV20-1,NA,once,TRBJ2-7,CSASRSAITYEQYF,TGCAGTGCTAGCCGCTCGGCCATCACCTACGAGCAGTACTTC
TRBV6-5,TRBD1,NA,TRBJ2-1,CASSFGTGGPHGNEQFF,TGTGCCAGCAGTTTCGGGACAGGCGGCCCCCACGGGAATGAGCAGTTCTTC
TRBV30,NA,NA,TRBJ1-1,CAWKRRTNTEAFF,TGTGCCTGGAAACGGAGAACGAACACTGAAGCTTTCTTT
TRBV29-1,NA,NA,TRBJ1-1,CSVEGWSYTEAFF,TGCAGCGTTGAGGGTTGGTCTTACACTGAAGCTTTCTTT
TRBV30,NA,NA,TRBJ1-5,CAWSNRNQPQHF,TGTGCCTGGAGCAACAGGAATCAGCCCCAGCATTTT
TRBV18,NA,NA,TRBJ1-1,CASSTDIRNTEAFF,TGTGCCAGCTCAACTGACATACGGAACACTGAAGCTTTCTTT
TRBV6-1,NA,NA,TRBJ2-5,CASSQNLGAPSDF,TGTGCCAGCAGCCAAAACCTCGGGGCCCCGTCAGACTTC
TRBV18,NA,NA,TRBJ2-7,CASSPSGSQAYEQYF,TGTGCCAGCTCACCATCGGGTTCTCAAGCCTACGAGCAGTACTTC
TRBV6-5,TRBD1,NA,TRBJ1-2,CASSYSRSRGRVDYGYTF,TGTGCCAGCAGTTACTCACGGTCCAGGGGGCGCGTTGACTATGGCTACACCTTC
TRBV7-9,NA,NA,TRBJ2-7,CASSLAGTVAEQYF,TGTGCCAGCAGCTTGGCCGGGACCGTAGCCGAGCAGTACTTC
TRBV27,TRBD1,NA,TRBJ2-1,CASGRTGESFF,TGTGCCAGCGGCAGGACAGGGGAATCGTTCTTC